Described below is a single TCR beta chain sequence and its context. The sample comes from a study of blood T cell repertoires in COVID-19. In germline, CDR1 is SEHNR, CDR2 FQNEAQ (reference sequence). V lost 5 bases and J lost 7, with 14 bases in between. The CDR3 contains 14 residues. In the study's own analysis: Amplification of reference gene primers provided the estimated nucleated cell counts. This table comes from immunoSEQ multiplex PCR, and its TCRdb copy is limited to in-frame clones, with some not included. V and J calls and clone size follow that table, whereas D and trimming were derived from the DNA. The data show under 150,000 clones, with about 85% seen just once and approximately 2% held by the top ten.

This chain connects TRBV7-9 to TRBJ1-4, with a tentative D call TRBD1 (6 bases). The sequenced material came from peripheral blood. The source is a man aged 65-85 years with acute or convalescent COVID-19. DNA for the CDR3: TGTGCCAGCAGCCCAACAGGGTATGGTGAAAAACTGTTTTTT. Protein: CASSPTGYGEKLFF.